This is a list of T cell receptor beta chains from one sample in a study of T cell responses to AZD1222 COVID-19 vaccine. Profiling relied on immunoSEQ multiplex PCR, and the TCRdb table lists in-frame clones only, not all of them. The sample yields about 110,000 clones, about four fifths seen once. Here the sequenced sample was peripheral blood, taken on day 0 of AZD1222 vaccination. Receptors were obtained from an adult in good health. Each CDR3 is given without its conserved first and last residue.

J: TRBJ1-4; V: TRBV14; CDR3: ASSLLAQEKLF
J: TRBJ1-6; V: TRBV19; CDR3: ASSIVPQAPLH
J: TRBJ2-5; V: TRBV18; CDR3: ASSPPQETQY
J: TRBJ2-7; V: TRBV6-5; CDR3: ASSYSRTGVYEQY
J: TRBJ2-2; V: TRBV3-1/TRBV3-2; CDR3: ASSRRRLAGNTGELF
J: TRBJ1-2; V: TRBV2; CDR3: ASSEEQGLSGYT
J: TRBJ2-7; V: TRBV10-3; CDR3: AISGIPGQGAYEQY
J: TRBJ2-1; V: TRBV6-2/TRBV6-3; CDR3: ASSYQGRTGVPF
J: TRBJ1-1; V: TRBV3-1/TRBV3-2; CDR3: ASSQRHGDTEAF
J: TRBJ2-3; V: TRBV6-2/TRBV6-3; CDR3: ASSSYGSPSQDTQY
J: TRBJ2-3; V: TRBV19; CDR3: ASSMVTSGSWGTQY
J: TRBJ2-2; V: TRBV28; CDR3: ASSLRGAGELF
J: TRBJ1-6; V: TRBV5-1; CDR3: ASSLVAGRAISPLH
J: TRBJ1-5; V: TRBV7-2; CDR3: ASSLDGQGANQPQH
J: TRBJ1-4; V: TRBV5-8; CDR3: ASPSWGGREKLF
J: TRBJ2-7; V: TRBV15; CDR3: ATSTPDRVNEQY
J: TRBJ1-2; V: TRBV7-2; CDR3: ASSPYGRGTLDYGYT
J: TRBJ2-7; V: TRBV25-1; CDR3: ASSVNGAGANSYEQY
J: TRBJ2-1; V: TRBV5-1; CDR3: ASSSGQGLAYNEQF
J: TRBJ2-7; V: TRBV18; CDR3: ASSPFSSIYEQY
J: TRBJ2-7; V: TRBV11-2; CDR3: ASSYPAGKTYEQY
J: TRBJ2-1; V: TRBV7-2; CDR3: ASSLGQFNEQF
J: TRBJ1-4; V: TRBV5-1; CDR3: ASSPERGSTNEKLF
J: TRBJ1-1; V: TRBV10-3; CDR3: AISGQQNTEAF
J: TRBJ2-5; V: TRBV19; CDR3: ASSIFSDSKTQY
J: TRBJ1-1; V: TRBV15; CDR3: ATSRRGSPLGEAF
J: TRBJ2-7; V: TRBV3-1/TRBV3-2; CDR3: ASSPIDGYYEQY
J: TRBJ2-3; V: TRBV24-1; CDR3: ATQVGGAGTDTQY
J: TRBJ1-4; V: TRBV28; CDR3: ASSLGAYWEKLF
J: TRBJ2-1; V: TRBV7-9; CDR3: ASSRGTSGRIDEQF
J: TRBJ1-1; V: TRBV9; CDR3: ASSVKMNTEAF
J: TRBJ2-1; V: TRBV6-1; CDR3: ASSERASGSKHEQF
J: TRBJ1-1; V: TRBV6-2/TRBV6-3; CDR3: ASSTYREENTEAF
J: TRBJ1-4; V: TRBV6-5; CDR3: ASKQGAANEKLF
J: TRBJ2-3; V: TRBV5-1; CDR3: ASSLVGGSSDTQY
J: TRBJ2-7; V: TRBV5-6; CDR3: ASSLGQRGYEQY
J: TRBJ1-3; V: TRBV6-5; CDR3: ASSYGGSGNTIY
J: TRBJ2-4; V: TRBV27; CDR3: ASSSPGPSEIQY
J: TRBJ1-5; V: TRBV19; CDR3: ASSPHVGTNQPQH
J: TRBJ1-5; V: TRBV7-2; CDR3: ASSPGTNQPQH
J: TRBJ2-1; V: TRBV7-9; CDR3: ASSLGLAGGLNEQF
J: TRBJ1-6; V: TRBV7-9; CDR3: ASSETGANSPLH
J: TRBJ2-5; V: TRBV7-3; CDR3: ASSLGTGGPRTQY